What follows are 24 T cell receptor beta chains derived from one specimen sequenced in a study of blood T cells in healthy people across ages. Through a sample-barcoded 5' primer and a J-beta primer mix, a second PCR was run for roughly 6 to 11 cycles. One entry per CDR3 protein results from TCRdb running MiXCR on the 5' RACE reads. The data contain 850,000 to 1,000,000 distinct CDR3 sequences, about 53% of them singletons. Sequences were obtained from blood. The receptor set was obtained from a woman in her sixties or seventies in good health.

This clonotype occurred a few times. The chain couples TRBV3-1 to TRBJ2-7, with D perhaps given as TRBD1 or TRBD2 (5 bases each). V lost 7 bases to trimming and J lost 1 base, with 17 bases between them. From germline, CDR1 is LGHDT and CDR2 YNNKEL (reference sequence). The CDR3 spans 15 residues. The CDR3 here is CASTLTRGVSYEQYF. DNA for the CDR3: TGTGCCAGCACCCTAACTAGGGGAGTTTCCTACGAGCAGTACTTC.

This clonotype was seen repeatedly, ten times or more. The J gene is TRBJ1-4, the V gene TRBV7-2, with D tentatively TRBD1 (5 bases). Germline CDR1 and CDR2: SGHTA and FQGNSA. This CDR3 is built from 18 residues. V was cut by 5 bases and J by 4 bases, with 23 bases left in between. CDR3 amino acids: CASSADHRFRGNNEKLFF. DNA for the CDR3: TGTGCCAGCAGCGCCGACCACCGGTTTCGGGGGAATAATGAAAAACTGTTTTTT.

The rearrangement joins TRBV18 to TRBJ2-3; TRBD2 matches at 14 bases. J lost 1 base, V lost 5 bases, and 8 bases had no gene match. CDR3 length: 18 residues. CDR1 KGHSH and CDR2 LQKENI come from the germline V gene. The CDR3 here is CASSAGLAGVSGTDTQYF. As DNA, the CDR3 is TGTGCCAGCTCAGCGGGACTAGCGGGGGTCTCAGGCACAGATACGCAGTATTTT.

This chain uses TRBV15 with TRBJ2-1; no reliable D call. Germline assignment: CDR1 LNHNV and CDR2 YYDKDF (reference sequence). The germline V and J ends were trimmed by 0 bases and 3 bases, with 0 bases remaining between them. This CDR3 is built from 12 residues. This chain's CDR3 is CATSRDYNEQFF. The CDR3 coding sequence is TGTGCCACCAGCAGAGACTACAATGAGCAGTTCTTC.

The chain employs TRBV15 and TRBJ2-3, with 9 bases lining up with TRBD2. V shed 0 bases, J shed 2 bases, and the junction held 9 bases outside the gene matches. Germline V lookup: CDR1 LNHNV, CDR2 YYDKDF (reference sequence). CDR3 length: 18 residues. CDR3 nucleotide sequence: TGTGCCACCAGCAGAGAGGCAAATAGCGGGAGAGACACAGATACGCAGTATTTT. As protein: CATSREANSGRDTDTQYF.

V and J are TRBV6-2 or TRBV6-3 and TRBJ2-7, with 11 bases identical to TRBD1. Unmatched junction bases numbered 7, after V lost 7 bases and J lost 5 bases. This CDR3 is 14 amino acids long. Per the germline V gene, CDR1 is MNHEY and CDR2 is SVGEGT. This CDR3 is CASTLDRGRNEQYF. Written as DNA, the CDR3 is TGTGCCAGCACCCTGGACAGGGGGCGCAACGAGCAGTACTTC.

This clonotype was counted a few times. This chain uses TRBV7-2 with TRBJ2-1; the match to TRBD2 covers 7 bases. Germline V gene lookup returns CDR1 SGHTA and CDR2 FQGNSA. The V and J ends lost 5 bases and 0 bases, in that order; junction bases with no gene match: 7. The CDR3 is 16 residues long. CDR3 residues: CASSAVGGSSYNEQFF. CDR3 DNA sequence: TGTGCCAGCAGCGCAGTTGGCGGGAGCTCCTACAATGAGCAGTTCTTC.

The chain combines TRBV11-2 with TRBJ2-7; TRBD1 matches at 7 bases. The J call is uncertain, as TRBJ2-4 better fits the DNA end. The germline CDR1 and CDR2 sequences are SGHAT and FQNNGV. The CDR3 extends over 19 amino acids. CDR3 protein: CASRFTYSRDSDLKNIQYF. In DNA form, the CDR3 reads TGTGCCAGCAGATTTACCTACTCCCGGGACAGTGACCTCAAAAACATTCAGTACTTC.

This clonotype was observed a single time. The V call is TRBV7-2, the J call TRBJ2-1; the D is unclear. CDR1 is SGHTA, CDR2 FQGNSA, per germline. Trimming removed 4 bases at V and 7 bases at J, with 20 bases between. The CDR3 runs 16 residues. The CDR3 DNA reads TGTGCCAGCAGCTCAACAGCCCAACCCGGTAAAAATGAGCAGTTCTTC. This sequence encodes CASSSTAQPGKNEQFF.

The genes are TRBV24-1 and TRBJ2-1, with 14 bases identical to TRBD2. The CDR3 is made up of 21 amino acids. Germline V gene data show CDR1 as KGHDR and CDR2 as SFDVKD. J gave up 1 base and V 4 bases, and 14 bases lay outside the gene matches. The CDR3 DNA is TGTGCCACCAGTGACCTAGGGACTAGCGGGGGAGGAGGATGGTCCTACAATGAGCAGTTCTTC. Amino acid sequence: CATSDLGTSGGGGWSYNEQFF.

The V call is TRBV20-1, the J call TRBJ1-2; D possibly corresponds to TRBD1 (5 bases). The V end lost 3 bases, the J end lost 1 base, and 12 bases lay between the germline ends. Looked up from germline, CDR1 is DFQATT and CDR2 is SNEGSKA (reference sequence). The CDR3 loop spans 14 amino acids. The chain's CDR3 is CSASRQGYNYGYTF. DNA of the CDR3: TGCAGTGCTAGTCGGCAGGGATATAACTATGGCTACACCTTC.

This chain links TRBV7-3 with TRBJ2-7; 9 bases are a match to TRBD1. Germline V gene data show CDR1 as SGHTA and CDR2 as FQGTGA. V lost 1 base and J lost 3; bases outside the gene matches: 4. The CDR3 has 15 amino acids. The DNA of the CDR3 is TGTGCCAGCAGCTTAAGGCCGGGACAGGGCTACGAGCAGTACTTC. Its translation is CASSLRPGQGYEQYF. The full variable domain, rest sourced from reference TRBV7-3 and TRBJ2-7, is GAGVSQTPSNKVTEKGKYVELRCDPISGHTALYWYRQSLGQGPEFLIYFQGTGAADDSGLPNDRFFAVRPEGSVSTLKIQRTERGDSAVYLCASSLRPGQGYEQYFGPGTRLTVT.

The chain employs TRBV4-1 and TRBJ1-5; a possible D gene is TRBD1 (5 bases). Trimming pared 2 bases from V and 1 base from J, leaving 12 bases between. Looked up from germline, CDR1 is MGHRA and CDR2 is YSYEKL. This CDR3 has 16 amino acids. This CDR3 reads CASSQWDSESNQPQHF. DNA for the CDR3: TGCGCCAGCAGCCAATGGGACTCAGAGAGCAATCAGCCCCAGCATTTT.

This chain connects TRBV7-2 to TRBJ2-4; 10 bases are shared with TRBD2. The J call may not be correct, given that the DNA end is closer to TRBJ2-7. Germline CDR1 and CDR2: SGHTA and FQGNSA. This CDR3 region has 16 residues. CDR3 residues: CASSFRDPSGGYEQYF. The DNA of the CDR3 is TGTGCCAGCAGCTTTAGGGACCCTAGCGGGGGCTACGAGCAGTACTTC.

The chain employs TRBV4-1 and TRBJ2-5, with D unresolved. Trimming left V 1 base short and J 0 bases short, with 6 bases between. CDR3 length: 14 residues. Germline V gene data show CDR1 as MGHRA and CDR2 as YSYEKL. Here the CDR3 reads CASSQGANQETQYF. CDR3 coding DNA: TGCGCCAGCAGCCAAGGAGCGAACCAAGAGACCCAGTACTTC.

The V and J genes are TRBV2 and TRBJ2-1, with TRBD1 identical over 9 bases. The germline V gene has CDR1 SNHLY and CDR2 FYNNEI. The CDR3 covers 15 residues. Germline trimming cut 6 bases from V and 6 bases from J; bases unmatched to any gene: 9. CDR3 DNA sequence: TGTGCCAGCAGGGAGACAGGGGGGTATGGCAATGAGCAGTTCTTC. Translation: CASRETGGYGNEQFF.

The CDR3 nucleotides read TGTGCCAGCAGCATGACGGCCAGCACAGATACGCAGTATTTT. It specifies CASSMTASTDTQYF. V gene TRBV5-4 combines with J gene TRBJ2-3; D not certain. The germline V gene encodes CDR1 SGHNT and CDR2 YYREEE (reference sequence). V lost 4 bases, J lost 0 bases, and 9 bases lay in between. CDR3 length: 14 residues. The complete variable domain, with remaining parts taken from reference TRBV5-4 and TRBJ2-3, reads ETGVTQSPTHLIKTRGQQVTLRCSSQSGHNTVSWYQQALGQGPQFIFQYYREEENGRGNFPPRFSGLQFPNYSSELNVNALELDDSALYLCASSMTASTDTQYFGPGTRLTVL.

This chain joins TRBV28 and TRBJ2-7; 7 nucleotides match TRBD2. The CDR3 consists of 18 residues. Germline CDR1 is MDHEN and CDR2 is SYDVKM. Trimming at V came to 2 bases and at J to 3 bases, leaving 16 bases not matched to a gene. CDR3 DNA sequence: TGTGCCAGCAGTTTACTCCAGATAAAGACTAGCTGGAGCTACGAGCAGTACTTC. Translation gives CASSLLQIKTSWSYEQYF. The full variable domain, completed using reference TRBV28 and TRBJ2-7, is DVKVTQSSRYLVKRTGEKVFLECVQDMDHENMFWYRQDPGLGLRLIYFSYDVKMKEKGDIPEGYSVSREKKERFSLILESASTNQTSMYLCASSLLQIKTSWSYEQYFGPGTRLTVT.

Regarding this clonotype: One end of the junction is discordant with germline, which a read error may explain. The chain has TRBV7-9 and TRBJ1-5; 7 bases align to TRBD1. The germline CDR1 and CDR2 sequences are SEHNR and FQNEAQ (reference sequence). This CDR3 is 17 amino acids long. The DNA for the CDR3 is TGTGCTAGCAGCAGAACGCCGGAAGGGGGCCCCAATCAGCCCCAGCATTTT. This codes for CASSRTPEGGPNQPQHF.

This clonotype was seen just once. This chain links TRBV28 with TRBJ2-3, with unresolved D. Germline values: CDR1 MDHEN, CDR2 SYDVKM. The CDR3 sequence is 14 residues long. V was shortened by 3 bases and J by 8 bases, with 15 bases between the two germline ends. CDR3 bases: TGTGCCAGCAGTTTCCCCCCGGTGTCGGTTACGCAGTATTTT. Its translation is CASSFPPVSVTQYF.

Only a few counts were recorded for this clonotype. This chain's CDR3 is CASSQAQEAYEQYF. Written as DNA, the CDR3 is TGTGCCAGCAGCCAAGCTCAGGAGGCCTACGAGCAGTACTTC. The gene calls are TRBV4-2 and TRBJ2-7; a possible D gene is TRBD2 (5 bases). The CDR3 is made up of 14 amino acids. Trimming left V 1 base short and J 2 bases short, with 9 bases between. CDR1 is LGHNA, CDR2 YNFKEQ, per germline.

This clonotype was counted at least ten times. The chain links TRBV3-1 to TRBJ2-7; 7 bases align to TRBD1. Trimming at V came to 5 bases and at J to 5 bases, leaving 3 bases not matched to a gene. This CDR3 comprises 12 residues. CDR1 and CDR2 (germline): LGHDT, YNNKEL (reference sequence). The CDR3 DNA reads as TGTGCCAGCAGCAGAACAGGGGACGAGCAGTACTTC. Translation gives CASSRTGDEQYF.

This chain uses TRBV7-9 with TRBJ2-7; 11 nucleotides line up with TRBD1. Matching the DNA end better, TRBJ2-5 makes the J call doubtful. Germline V lookup: CDR1 SEHNR, CDR2 FQNEAQ (reference sequence). The CDR3 extends over 15 amino acids. The CDR3 region is CASSPRTGGVETQYF. CDR3 sequence (DNA): TGTGCCAGCAGCCCACGGACAGGGGGCGTAGAGACCCAGTACTTC.

This clonotype was recorded only once. V gene TRBV20-1 combines with J gene TRBJ2-4, with 8 positions matching TRBD1. Unmatched junction bases numbered 9, after V lost 0 bases and J lost 5 bases. Germline lookup yields CDR1 DFQATT and CDR2 SNEGSKA (reference sequence). This CDR3 is built from 16 residues. In DNA, the CDR3 is TGCAGTGCTAGAGATGCTGGCAGGGGGCAGGAAAACATTCAGTACTTC. It specifies CSARDAGRGQENIQYF.